The clone carrying this TCR beta chain has a count of ten or more. The antigen is unknown. Molecular barcoded adaptors covering alpha/delta and beta/gamma chains were used on approximately 440 ng RNA. Using its own MiXCR run on the reads, TCRdb lists one record per CDR3 protein. Of roughly 25,000 distinct CDR3 sequences in the sample, roughly 14% are singletons; the top ten hold around 43%. The sample is drawn from a study of read filtering for tumor transcriptome and immune sequencing. Study-level background: Revised staging placed roughly 8 patients in R-ISS I, 15 to 20 in II, more than 5 in III. Per sample, TCR-region reads ranged about 4 to 10.27 million by IR-seq, roughly 75 to 1,400 by RNA-seq. After DNase treatment, RNA was made into whole-transcriptome libraries. Points from the study as a whole: IR-seq and RNA-seq agreed better without single-read clonotypes.

CDR1 MNHEY and CDR2 SVGEGT come from the germline V gene. This CDR3 is built from 16 residues. V shed 9 bases, J shed 3 bases, and the junction held 12 bases outside the gene matches. The sample comprised a population of CD138-negative cells sorted from bone marrow. The chain employs TRBV6-2 or TRBV6-3 and TRBJ2-1, with 9 bases lining up with TRBD1. The sequence came from a donor over 35 with multiple myeloma. CDR3 in DNA: TGTGCCAGTAGTCCACAGGGGGCGCGGGACTACAATGAGCAGTTCTTC. Protein: CASSPQGARDYNEQFF.